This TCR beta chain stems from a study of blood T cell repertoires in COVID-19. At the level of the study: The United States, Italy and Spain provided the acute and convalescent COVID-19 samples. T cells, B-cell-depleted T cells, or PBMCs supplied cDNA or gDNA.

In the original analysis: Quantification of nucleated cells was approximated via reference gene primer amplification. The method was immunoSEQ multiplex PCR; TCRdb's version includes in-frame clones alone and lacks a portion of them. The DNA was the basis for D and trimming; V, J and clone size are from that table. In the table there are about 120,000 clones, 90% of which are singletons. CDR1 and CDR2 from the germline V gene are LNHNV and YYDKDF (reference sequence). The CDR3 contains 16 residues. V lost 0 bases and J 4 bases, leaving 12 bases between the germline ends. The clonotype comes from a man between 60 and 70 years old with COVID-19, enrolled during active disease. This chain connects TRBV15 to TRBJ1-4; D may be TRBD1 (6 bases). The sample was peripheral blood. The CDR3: CATSRDVDSYNEKLFF. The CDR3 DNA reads TGTGCCACCAGCAGAGATGTGGACAGCTATAATGAAAAACTGTTTTTT.